This TCR beta chain was recovered during a study of CD4+ T cells in melanoma. For this clone: Antigen unknown.

In germline, CDR1 is MDHEN, CDR2 SYDVKM. Trimming pared 8 bases from V and 4 bases from J, leaving 27 bases between. This CDR3 contains 17 residues. The study's findings and limits: Diverse differentiation states were reported for melanoma neoantigen-specific CD4+ T cells. CD8+ T cell, macrophage and B cell function reportedly correlated with neoantigen-specific CD4+ T cells.

Assay used: immunoSEQ multiplex PCR; TCRdb lists only in-frame clones, some missing. The table lists more than 90,000 clones, approximately 90% of them singletons. The V call is TRBV28, the J call TRBJ2-7; D might be TRBD2 (9 bases). The sample taken for sequencing was peripheral blood. The clonotype was recovered from a human donor with melanoma. The CDR3 loop reads CASARGLGLANQYEQYF. The CDR3 DNA sequence: TGTGCCAGCGCCAGGGGGCTCGGACTAGCGAATCAGTACGAGCAGTACTTC.